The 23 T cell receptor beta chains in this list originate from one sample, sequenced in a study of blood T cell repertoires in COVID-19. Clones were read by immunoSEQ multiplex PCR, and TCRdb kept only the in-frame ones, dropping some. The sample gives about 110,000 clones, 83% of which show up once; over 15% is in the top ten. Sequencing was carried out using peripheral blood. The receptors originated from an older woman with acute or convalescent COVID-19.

CDR3 nucleotides: TGCGCCAGCAGCACCGGCTCGGGTCCCTACGAGCAGTACTTC. Translating it yields CASSTGSGPYEQYF. The rearrangement uses TRBV5-1 and TRBJ2-7; D remains unclear. V gave up 4 bases and J gave up 2 bases, with 13 bases separating them. The CDR3 totals 14 residues. Germline V gives CDR1 SGHRS, CDR2 YFSETQ.

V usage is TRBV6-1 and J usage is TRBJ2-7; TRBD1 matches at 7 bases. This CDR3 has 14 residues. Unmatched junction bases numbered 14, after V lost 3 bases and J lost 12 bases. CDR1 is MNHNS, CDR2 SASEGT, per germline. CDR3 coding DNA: TGTGCCAGCAGTGACCGGGACAGAGGTTTGAAGGCGTACTTC. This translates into CASSDRDRGLKAYF.

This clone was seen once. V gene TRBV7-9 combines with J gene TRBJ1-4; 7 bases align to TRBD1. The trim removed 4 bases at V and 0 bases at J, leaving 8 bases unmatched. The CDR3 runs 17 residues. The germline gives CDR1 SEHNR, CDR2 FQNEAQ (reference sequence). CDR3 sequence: CASSSGTVTATNEKLFF. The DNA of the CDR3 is TGTGCCAGCAGCTCGGGGACAGTAACTGCAACTAATGAAAAACTGTTTTTT.

In DNA, the CDR3 is TGTGCCAGCAGCTCAGGGGCGGGCCGGAACACTGAAGCTTTCTTT. Encoded protein: CASSSGAGRNTEAFF. This sequence joins TRBV5-5 and TRBJ1-1, with D maybe TRBD1 (6 bases). V was shortened by 3 bases and J by 1 base, with 13 bases between the two germline ends. Germline V gives CDR1 SGHKS, CDR2 YYEKEE (reference sequence). CDR3 length: 15 amino acids.

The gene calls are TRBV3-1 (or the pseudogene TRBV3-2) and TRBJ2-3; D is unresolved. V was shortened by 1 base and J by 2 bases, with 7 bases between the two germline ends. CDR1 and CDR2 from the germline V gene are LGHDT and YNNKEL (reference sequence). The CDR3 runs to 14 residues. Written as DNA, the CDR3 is TGTGCCAGCAGCCAAGTTCAGGTCACAGATACGCAGTATTTT. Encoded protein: CASSQVQVTDTQYF.

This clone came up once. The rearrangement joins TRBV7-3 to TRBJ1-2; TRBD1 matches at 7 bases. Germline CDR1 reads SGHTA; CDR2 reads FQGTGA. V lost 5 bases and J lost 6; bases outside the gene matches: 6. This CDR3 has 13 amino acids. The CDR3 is CASSLFTGDGYTF. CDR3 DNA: TGTGCCAGCAGCCTATTTACAGGGGATGGCTACACCTTC.

The CDR3 DNA is TGTGCCAGCACCCCGGACGGACTTGGAAACACCATATATTTT. Its protein product is CASTPDGLGNTIYF. The chain recombines TRBV9 with TRBJ1-3; D gene uncertain. The germline V gene encodes CDR1 SGDLS and CDR2 YYNGEE. The CDR3 runs to 14 residues. V was cut by 6 bases and J by 3 bases, with 13 bases left in between.

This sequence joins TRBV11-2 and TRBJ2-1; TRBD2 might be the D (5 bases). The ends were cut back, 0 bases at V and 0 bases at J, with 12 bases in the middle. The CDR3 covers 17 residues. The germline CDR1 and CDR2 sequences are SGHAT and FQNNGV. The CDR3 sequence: CASSLEELGSSYNEQFF. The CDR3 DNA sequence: TGTGCCAGCAGCTTAGAAGAGTTGGGGAGCTCCTACAATGAGCAGTTCTTC. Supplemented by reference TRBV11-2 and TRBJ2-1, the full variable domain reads EAGVAQSPRYKIIEKRQSVAFWCNPISGHATLYWYQQILGQGPKLLIQFQNNGVVDDSQLPKDRFSAERLKGVDSTLKIQPAKLEDSAVYLCASSLEELGSSYNEQFFGPGTRLTVL.

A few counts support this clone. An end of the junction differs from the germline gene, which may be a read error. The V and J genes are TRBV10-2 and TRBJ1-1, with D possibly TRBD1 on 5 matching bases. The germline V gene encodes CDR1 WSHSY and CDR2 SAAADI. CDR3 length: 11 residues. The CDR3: CASSPGGGICF. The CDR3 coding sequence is TGCGCCAGCAGCCCAGGTGGGGGGATCTGCTTT.

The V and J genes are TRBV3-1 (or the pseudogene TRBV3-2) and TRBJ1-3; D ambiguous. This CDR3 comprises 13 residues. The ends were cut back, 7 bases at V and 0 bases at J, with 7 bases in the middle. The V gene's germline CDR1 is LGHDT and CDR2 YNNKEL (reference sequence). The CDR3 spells CASTLRSGNTIYF. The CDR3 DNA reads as TGTGCCAGCACCCTTCGCTCTGGAAACACCATATATTTT.

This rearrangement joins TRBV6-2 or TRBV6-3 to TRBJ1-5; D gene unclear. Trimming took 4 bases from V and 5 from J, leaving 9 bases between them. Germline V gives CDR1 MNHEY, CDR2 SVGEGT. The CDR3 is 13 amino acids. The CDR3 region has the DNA TGTGCCAGCAGTTTTTCCCTGTATCAGCCCCAGCATTTT. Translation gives CASSFSLYQPQHF.

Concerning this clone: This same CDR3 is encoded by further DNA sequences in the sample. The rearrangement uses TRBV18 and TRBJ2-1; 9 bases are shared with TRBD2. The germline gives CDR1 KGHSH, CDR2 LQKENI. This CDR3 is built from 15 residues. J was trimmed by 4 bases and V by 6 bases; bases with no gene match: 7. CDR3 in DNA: TGTGCCAGCTCTCCCCTACTAGCGGGTTACAATGAGCAGTTCTTC. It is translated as CASSPLLAGYNEQFF.

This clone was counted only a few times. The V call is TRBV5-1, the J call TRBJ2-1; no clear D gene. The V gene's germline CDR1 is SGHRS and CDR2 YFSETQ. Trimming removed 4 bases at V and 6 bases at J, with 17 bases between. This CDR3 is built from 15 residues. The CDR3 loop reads CASSAVPGPSNEQFF. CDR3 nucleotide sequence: TGCGCCAGCAGCGCCGTCCCGGGTCCCTCCAATGAGCAGTTCTTC.

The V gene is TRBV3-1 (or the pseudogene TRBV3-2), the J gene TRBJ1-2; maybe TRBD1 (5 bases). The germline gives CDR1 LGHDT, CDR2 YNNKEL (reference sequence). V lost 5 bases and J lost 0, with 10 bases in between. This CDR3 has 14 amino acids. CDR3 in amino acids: CASSAQGTNYGYTF. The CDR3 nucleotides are TGTGCCAGCAGCGCCCAGGGTACTAACTATGGCTACACCTTC.

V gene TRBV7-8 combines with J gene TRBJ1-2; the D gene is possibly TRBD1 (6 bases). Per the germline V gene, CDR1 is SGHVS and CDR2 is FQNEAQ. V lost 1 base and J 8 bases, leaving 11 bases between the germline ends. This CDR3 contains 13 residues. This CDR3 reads CASSLGAGEGYTF. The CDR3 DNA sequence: TGTGCCAGCAGCTTAGGGGCAGGGGAAGGCTACACCTTC.

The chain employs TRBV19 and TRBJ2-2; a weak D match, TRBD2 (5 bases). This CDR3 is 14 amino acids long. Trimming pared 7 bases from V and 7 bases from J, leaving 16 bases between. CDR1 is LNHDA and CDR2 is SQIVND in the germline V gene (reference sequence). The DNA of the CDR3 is TGTGCCAGTAACTACCCGGGATACGTCGGGGAGCTGTTTTTT. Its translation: CASNYPGYVGELFF.

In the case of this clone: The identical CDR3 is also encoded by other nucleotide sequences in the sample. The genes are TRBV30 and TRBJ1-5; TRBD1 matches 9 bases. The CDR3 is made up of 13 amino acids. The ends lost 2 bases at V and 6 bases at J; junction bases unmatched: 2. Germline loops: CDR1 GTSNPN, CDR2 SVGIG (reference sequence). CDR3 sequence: CAWSRQGGQPQHF. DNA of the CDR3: TGTGCCTGGAGTAGACAGGGGGGTCAGCCCCAGCATTTT. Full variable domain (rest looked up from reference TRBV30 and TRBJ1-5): SQTIHQWPATLVQPVGSPLSLECTVEGTSNPNLYWYRQAAGRGLQLLFYSVGIGQISSEVPQNLSASRPQDRQFILSSKKLLLSDSGFYLCAWSRQGGQPQHFGDGTRLSIL.

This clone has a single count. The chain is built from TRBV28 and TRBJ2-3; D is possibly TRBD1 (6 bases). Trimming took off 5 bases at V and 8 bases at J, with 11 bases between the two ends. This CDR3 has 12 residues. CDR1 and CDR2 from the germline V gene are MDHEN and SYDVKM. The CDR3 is CASSNTRGTQYF. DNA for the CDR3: TGTGCCAGCAGTAATACCAGGGGTACGCAGTATTTT. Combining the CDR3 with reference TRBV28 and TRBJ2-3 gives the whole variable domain DVKVTQSSRYLVKRTGEKVFLECVQDMDHENMFWYRQDPGLGLRLIYFSYDVKMKEKGDIPEGYSVSREKKERFSLILESASTNQTSMYLCASSNTRGTQYFGPGTRLTVL.

CDR3 DNA: TGTGCCAGCAGTCTTCTGGACAGGGAGGCTGGCTACACCTTC. Residues: CASSLLDREAGYTF. The chain couples TRBV2 to TRBJ1-2; 8 nucleotides match TRBD1. Germline V gene data show CDR1 as SNHLY and CDR2 as FYNNEI. The CDR3 sequence is 14 residues long. The V gene end was trimmed by 5 bases and the J gene end by 7 bases; junction bases not matched to a gene: 9.

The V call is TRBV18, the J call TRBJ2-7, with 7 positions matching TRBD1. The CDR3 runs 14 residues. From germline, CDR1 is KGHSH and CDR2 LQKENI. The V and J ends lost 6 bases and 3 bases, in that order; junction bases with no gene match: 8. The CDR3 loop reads CASSQGVNVYEQYF. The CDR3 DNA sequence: TGTGCCAGCTCCCAGGGGGTTAATGTCTACGAGCAGTACTTC.

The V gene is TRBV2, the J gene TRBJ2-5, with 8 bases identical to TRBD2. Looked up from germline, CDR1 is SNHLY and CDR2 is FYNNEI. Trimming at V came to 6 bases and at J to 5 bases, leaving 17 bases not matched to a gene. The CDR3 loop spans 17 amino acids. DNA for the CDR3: TGTGCCAGCAGGAGGACTAGCTCGGTTCTAGGACGGGAGACCCAGTACTTC. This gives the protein CASRRTSSVLGRETQYF.

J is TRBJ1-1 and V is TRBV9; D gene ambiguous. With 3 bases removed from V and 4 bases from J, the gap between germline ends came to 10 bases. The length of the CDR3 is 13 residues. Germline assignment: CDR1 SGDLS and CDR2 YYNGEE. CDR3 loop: CASSAEGGTEAFF. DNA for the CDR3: TGTGCCAGCAGCGCCGAGGGCGGCACTGAAGCTTTCTTT.

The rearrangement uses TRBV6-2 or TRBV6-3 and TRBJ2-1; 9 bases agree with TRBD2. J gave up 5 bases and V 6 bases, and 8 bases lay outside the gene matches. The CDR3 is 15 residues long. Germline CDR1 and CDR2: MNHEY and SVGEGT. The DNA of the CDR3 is TGTGCCAGCAGCCCCTTTAGCGGGAGAAACAATGAGCAGTTCTTC. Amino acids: CASSPFSGRNNEQFF.